This T cell receptor beta chain derives from a study of control samples from healthy donors and cancer patients. This clone was counted once. V lost 4 bases and J 4 bases, leaving 8 bases between the germline ends. Germline V gene lookup returns CDR1 SNHLY and CDR2 FYNNEI. This CDR3 spans 13 amino acids. Clones were sequenced by immunoSEQ multiplex PCR, and TCRdb holds only the in-frame ones, with some missing. Of under 65,000 clones listed, about nine tenths were seen once; the top ten hold around 1.3%. The TCR was taken from a woman aged 45-59 years with colorectal cancer. The sequenced material came from PBMCs. The genes are TRBV2 and TRBJ2-1; D assignment may be TRBD1 or TRBD2 (6 bases each). The CDR3 nucleotides read TGTGCCAGCAGTGGGAGGGGGTACAATGAGCAGTTCTTC. Protein product: CASSGRGYNEQFF.